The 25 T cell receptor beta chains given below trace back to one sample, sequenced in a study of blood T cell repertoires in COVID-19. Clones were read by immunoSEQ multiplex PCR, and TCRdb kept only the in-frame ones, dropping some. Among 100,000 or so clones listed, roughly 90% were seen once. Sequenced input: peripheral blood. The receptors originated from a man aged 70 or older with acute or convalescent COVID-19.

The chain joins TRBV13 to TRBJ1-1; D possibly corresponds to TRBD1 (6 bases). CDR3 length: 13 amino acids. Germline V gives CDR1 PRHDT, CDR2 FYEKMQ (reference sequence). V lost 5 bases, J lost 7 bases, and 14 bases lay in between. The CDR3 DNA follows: TGTGCCAGCAGCGGGAACAGGGCTGGTGAAGCTTTCTTT. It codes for CASSGNRAGEAFF.

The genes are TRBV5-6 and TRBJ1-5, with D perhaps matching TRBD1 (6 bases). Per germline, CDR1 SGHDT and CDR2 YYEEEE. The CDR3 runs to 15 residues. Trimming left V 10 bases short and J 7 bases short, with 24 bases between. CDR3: CARRGGAGGEQPQHF. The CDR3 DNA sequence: TGTGCCCGCCGCGGGGGGGCGGGGGGCGAACAGCCCCAGCATTTT.

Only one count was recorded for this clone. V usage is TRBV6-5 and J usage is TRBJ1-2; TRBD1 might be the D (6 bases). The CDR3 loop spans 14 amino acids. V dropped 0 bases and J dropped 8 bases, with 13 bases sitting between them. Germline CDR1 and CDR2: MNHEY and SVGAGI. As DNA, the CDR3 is TGTGCCAGCAGTTACTCAAGAACAGGGAAAGGCTACACCTTC. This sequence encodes CASSYSRTGKGYTF.

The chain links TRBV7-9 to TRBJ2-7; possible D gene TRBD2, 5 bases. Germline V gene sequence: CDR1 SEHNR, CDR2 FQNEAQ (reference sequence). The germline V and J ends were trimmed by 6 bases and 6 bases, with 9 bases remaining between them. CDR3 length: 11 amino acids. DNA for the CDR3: TGTGCCAGCAGGACTAATGGCGAGCAGTACTTC. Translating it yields CASRTNGEQYF.

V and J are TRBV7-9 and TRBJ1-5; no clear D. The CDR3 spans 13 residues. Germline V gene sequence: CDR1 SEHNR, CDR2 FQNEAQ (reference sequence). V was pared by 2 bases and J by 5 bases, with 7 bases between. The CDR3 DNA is TGTGCCAGCAGCTTATATCAGGATCAGCCCCAGCATTTT. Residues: CASSLYQDQPQHF.

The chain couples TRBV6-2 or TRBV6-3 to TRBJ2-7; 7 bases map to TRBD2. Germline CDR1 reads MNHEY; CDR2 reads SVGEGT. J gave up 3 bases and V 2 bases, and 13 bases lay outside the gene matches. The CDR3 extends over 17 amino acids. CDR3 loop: CASSYPPLSGPVYEQYF. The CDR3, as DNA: TGTGCCAGCAGTTACCCTCCTCTTAGCGGGCCTGTCTACGAGCAGTACTTC.

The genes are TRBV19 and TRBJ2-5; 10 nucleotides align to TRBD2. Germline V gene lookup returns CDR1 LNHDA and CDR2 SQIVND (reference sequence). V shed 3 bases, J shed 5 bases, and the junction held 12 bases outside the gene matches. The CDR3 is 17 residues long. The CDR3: CASSIEGQRGGRETQYF. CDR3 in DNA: TGTGCCAGTAGTATCGAGGGACAGCGGGGGGGCCGGGAGACCCAGTACTTC.

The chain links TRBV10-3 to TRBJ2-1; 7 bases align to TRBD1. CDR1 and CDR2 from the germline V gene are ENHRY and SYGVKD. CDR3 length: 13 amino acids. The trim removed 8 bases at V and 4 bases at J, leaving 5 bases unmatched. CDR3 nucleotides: TGTGCCATCTCCGGGACAGAGTACAATGAGCAGTTCTTC. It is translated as CAISGTEYNEQFF.

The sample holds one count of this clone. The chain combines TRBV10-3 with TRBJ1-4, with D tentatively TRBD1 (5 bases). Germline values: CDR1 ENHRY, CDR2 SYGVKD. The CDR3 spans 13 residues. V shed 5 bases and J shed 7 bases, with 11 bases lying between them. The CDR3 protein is CAISPPGGEKLFF. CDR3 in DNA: TGTGCCATCAGTCCTCCGGGGGGTGAAAAACTGTTTTTT.

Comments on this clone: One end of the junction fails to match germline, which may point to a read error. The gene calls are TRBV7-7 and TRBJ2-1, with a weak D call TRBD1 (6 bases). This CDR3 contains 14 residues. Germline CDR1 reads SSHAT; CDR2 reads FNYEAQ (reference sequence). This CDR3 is CASSLNLRGAEQFF. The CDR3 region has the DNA TGTGCTAGCAGCTTAAACCTCAGGGGCGCCGAGCAGTTCTTC.

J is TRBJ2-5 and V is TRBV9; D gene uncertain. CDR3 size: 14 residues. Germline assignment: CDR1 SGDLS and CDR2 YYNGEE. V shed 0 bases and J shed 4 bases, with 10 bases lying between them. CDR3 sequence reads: CASSVDNGGETQYF. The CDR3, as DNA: TGTGCCAGCAGCGTAGATAACGGTGGAGAGACCCAGTACTTC.

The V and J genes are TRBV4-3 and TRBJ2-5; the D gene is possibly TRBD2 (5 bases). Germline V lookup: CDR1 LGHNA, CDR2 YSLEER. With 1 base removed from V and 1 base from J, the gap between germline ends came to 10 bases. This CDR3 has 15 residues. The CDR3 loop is CASSQVAGGQETQYF. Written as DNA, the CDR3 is TGCGCCAGCAGCCAAGTGGCGGGTGGCCAAGAGACCCAGTACTTC.

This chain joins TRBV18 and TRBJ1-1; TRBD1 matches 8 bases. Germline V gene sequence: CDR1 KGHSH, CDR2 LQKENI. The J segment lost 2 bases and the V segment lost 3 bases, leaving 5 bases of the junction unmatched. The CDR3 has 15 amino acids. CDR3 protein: CASSPDRGGNTEAFF. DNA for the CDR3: TGTGCCAGCTCACCTGACAGGGGAGGAAACACTGAAGCTTTCTTT. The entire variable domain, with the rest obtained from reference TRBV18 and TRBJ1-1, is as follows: NAGVMQNPRHLVRRRGQEARLRCSPMKGHSHVYWYRQLPEEGLKFMVYLQKENIIDESGMPKERFSAEFPKEGPSILRIQQVVRGDSAAYFCASSPDRGGNTEAFFGQGTRLTVV.

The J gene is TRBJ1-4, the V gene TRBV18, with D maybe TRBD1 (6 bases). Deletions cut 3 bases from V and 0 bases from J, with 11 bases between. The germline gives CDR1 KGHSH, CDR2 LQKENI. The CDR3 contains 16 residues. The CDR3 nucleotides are TGTGCCAGCTCACCCATGGACAGTGCAACTAATGAAAAACTGTTTTTT. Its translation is CASSPMDSATNEKLFF.

CDR3 protein: CASSLWRGSNWSPLHF. The CDR3 DNA follows: TGTGCCAGCAGTTTATGGAGAGGTTCAAATTGGTCACCCCTCCACTTT. This chain connects TRBV28 to TRBJ1-6; D is ambiguous. Germline V gene data show CDR1 as MDHEN and CDR2 as SYDVKM. This CDR3 contains 16 residues. Trimming stripped 0 bases from V and 10 bases from J, with 16 bases between.

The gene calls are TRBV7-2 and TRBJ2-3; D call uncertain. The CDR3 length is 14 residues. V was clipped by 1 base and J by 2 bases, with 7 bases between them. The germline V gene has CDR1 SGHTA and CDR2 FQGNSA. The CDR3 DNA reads TGTGCCAGCAGCTTAGGCGGTGTCACAGATACGCAGTATTTT. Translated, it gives CASSLGGVTDTQYF.

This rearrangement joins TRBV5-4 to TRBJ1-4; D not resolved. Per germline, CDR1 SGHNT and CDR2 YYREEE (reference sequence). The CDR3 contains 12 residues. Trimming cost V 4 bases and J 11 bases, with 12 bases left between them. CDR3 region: CASSTLDGKLFF. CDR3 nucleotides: TGTGCCAGCAGCACGCTAGACGGGAAACTGTTTTTT.

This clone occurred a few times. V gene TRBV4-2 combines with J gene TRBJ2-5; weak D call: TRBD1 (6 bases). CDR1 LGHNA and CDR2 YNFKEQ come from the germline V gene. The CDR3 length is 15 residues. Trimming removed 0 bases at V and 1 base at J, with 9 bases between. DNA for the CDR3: TGTGCCAGCAGCCAAGAGTACAGGGCCCAAGAGACCCAGTACTTC. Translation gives CASSQEYRAQETQYF.

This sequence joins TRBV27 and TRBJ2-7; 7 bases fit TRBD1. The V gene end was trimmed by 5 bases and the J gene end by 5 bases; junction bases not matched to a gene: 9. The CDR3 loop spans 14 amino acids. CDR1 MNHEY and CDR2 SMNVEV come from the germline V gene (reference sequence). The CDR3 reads CASSPLTGRHEQYF. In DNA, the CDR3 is TGTGCCAGCAGTCCACTGACAGGGCGGCACGAGCAGTACTTC.

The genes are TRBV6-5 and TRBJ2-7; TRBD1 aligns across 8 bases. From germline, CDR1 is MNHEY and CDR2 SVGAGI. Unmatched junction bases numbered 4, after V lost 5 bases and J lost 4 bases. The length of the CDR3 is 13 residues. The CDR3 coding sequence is TGTGCCAGCAGTACTACAGGGGGGTACGAGCAGTACTTC. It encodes CASSTTGGYEQYF.

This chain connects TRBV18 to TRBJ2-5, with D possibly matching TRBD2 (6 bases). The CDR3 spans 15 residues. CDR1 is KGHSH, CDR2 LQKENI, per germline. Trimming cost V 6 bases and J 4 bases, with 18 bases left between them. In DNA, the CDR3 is TGTGCCAGCTCCTCACCCGGAGGGGAGGTAGAGACCCAGTACTTC. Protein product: CASSSPGGEVETQYF.

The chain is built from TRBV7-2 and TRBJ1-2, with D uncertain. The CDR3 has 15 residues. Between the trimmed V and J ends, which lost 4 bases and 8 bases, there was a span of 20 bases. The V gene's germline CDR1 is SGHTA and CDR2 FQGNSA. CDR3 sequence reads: CASSSPGRTMEGYTF. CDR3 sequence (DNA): TGTGCCAGCAGCTCCCCGGGGAGGACCATGGAAGGCTACACCTTC.

The CDR3 bases are TGCGCCAGCAGCTTGGATGGAGGACCCTACAATGAGCAGTTCTTC. Translating gives CASSLDGGPYNEQFF. The genes are TRBV5-1 and TRBJ2-1; D may be TRBD2 (5 bases). The V gene's germline CDR1 is SGHRS and CDR2 YFSETQ. The CDR3 covers 15 residues. V dropped 0 bases and J dropped 2 bases, with 9 bases sitting between them.

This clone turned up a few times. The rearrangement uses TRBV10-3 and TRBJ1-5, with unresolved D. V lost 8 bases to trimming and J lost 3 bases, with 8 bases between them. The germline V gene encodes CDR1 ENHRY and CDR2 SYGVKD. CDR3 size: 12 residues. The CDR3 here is CAIGSNNQPQHF. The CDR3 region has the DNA TGTGCCATCGGCAGTAACAATCAGCCCCAGCATTTT.

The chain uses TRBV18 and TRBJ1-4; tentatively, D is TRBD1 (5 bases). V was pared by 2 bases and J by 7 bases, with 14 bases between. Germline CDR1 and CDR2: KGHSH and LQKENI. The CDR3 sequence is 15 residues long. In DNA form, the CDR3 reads TGTGCCAGCTCACCAGGCAGGGTCGACGGTGAAAAACTGTTTTTT. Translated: CASSPGRVDGEKLFF. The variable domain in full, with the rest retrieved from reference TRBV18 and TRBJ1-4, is NAGVMQNPRHLVRRRGQEARLRCSPMKGHSHVYWYRQLPEEGLKFMVYLQKENIIDESGMPKERFSAEFPKEGPSILRIQQVVRGDSAAYFCASSPGRVDGEKLFFGSGTQLSVL.